A selection of T cell receptor beta chains follows, all from one sample in a study of blood T cell repertoires in COVID-19. The assay was immunoSEQ multiplex PCR, and TCRdb's table has in-frame clones only and misses some. The sample lists some 42,000 clones, around four fifths occurring once. Sequenced sample: peripheral blood. These receptors were taken from a man aged 50 to 59 with active COVID-19. CDR3s include the opening cysteine and the closing phenylalanine or tryptophan. A D gene is named only where the DNA matches it firmly. Size is omitted from some rows. Given values are once, few, many or a class for expanded clones.

d_gene	abundance	j_gene	v_gene	len	CDR3nt	CDR3aa
TRBD2	NA	TRBJ2-2	TRBV4-2	14	TGTGCCAGCACCGGGACTAGTCAAACCGGGGAGCTGTTTTTT	CASTGTSQTGELFF
TRBD2	NA	TRBJ2-1	TRBV5-4	15	TGTGCCAGCAGCTCCCTGGACCGGGGGGACAATGAGCAGTTCTTC	CASSSLDRGDNEQFF
TRBD1	NA	TRBJ2-2	TRBV27	16	TGTGCCAGCAGTTTCACGTATGGGACAGGACACGGGGAGCTGTTTTTT	CASSFTYGTGHGELFF
NA	NA	TRBJ1-1	TRBV7-9	14	TGTGCCAGCAGCGCCCTACAGATGAACACTGAAGCTTTCTTT	CASSALQMNTEAFF
NA	once	TRBJ2-1	TRBV28	13	TGTGCCAGCACCCCGAGGGGGAGGGTGAAGCAGTTCTTC	CASTPRGRVKQFF
TRBD1	NA	TRBJ2-6	TRBV19	17	TGTGCCAGTAACCTACAGGGGCCCCGCTCTGGGGCCAACGTCCTGACTTTC	CASNLQGPRSGANVLTF
TRBD2	NA	TRBJ2-1	TRBV19	17	TGTGCCAGTAGTCCCTCCTCTAGCGGGGAGTCCTACAATGAGCAGTTCTTC	CASSPSSSGESYNEQFF
TRBD1	few	TRBJ2-7	TRBV18	15	TGTGCCAGCTCACCAAGACAGGGGGTTTCCTACGAGCAGTACTTC	CASSPRQGVSYEQYF
TRBD1	NA	TRBJ2-1	TRBV5-1	15	TGCGCCAGCAGCTTGGATGGGACAGGGGTCAATGAGCAGTTCTTC	CASSLDGTGVNEQFF
NA	NA	TRBJ2-7	TRBV4-2	16	TGTGCCAGCAGCCAAGAAGGGGGCGGGGACCGGGTCGAGCAGTACTTC	CASSQEGGGDRVEQYF
NA	NA	TRBJ2-7	TRBV11-2	13	TGTGCCAGCAGCTTATGGGGCGACCGGCCGCAGTACTTC	CASSLWGDRPQYF
NA	NA	TRBJ2-5	TRBV24-1	12	TGTGCCACCAGTGATTCACTTGAGACCCAGTACTTC	CATSDSLETQYF
NA	NA	TRBJ2-7	TRBV19	13	TGTGCCAGTAGCTGGGGGCCGATTGGAGAGCAGTACTTC	CASSWGPIGEQYF
TRBD1	NA	TRBJ1-4	TRBV12-5	17	TGTGCTAGTGGTCCATGGACAGGGGGCTTCGGTAATGAAAAACTGTTTTTT	CASGPWTGGFGNEKLFF
NA	once	TRBJ2-6	TRBV11-3	15	TGTGCCAGCAGCCTCGGGACACTGGGGGCCAACGTCCTGACTTTC	CASSLGTLGANVLTF
NA	NA	TRBJ1-4	TRBV5-4	16	TGTGCCAGCAGTTCGGCCGGGATCCCATCTAATGAAAAACTGTTTTTT	CASSSAGIPSNEKLFF
NA	NA	TRBJ2-4	TRBV19	15	TGTGCCAGTAGCCCAGGGGGGACCTTGGGGAACATTCAGTACTTC	CASSPGGTLGNIQYF
NA	once	TRBJ2-4	TRBV11-3	14	TGTGCCAGCAGCTCAAGACTAGTTTGGGACATTCAGTACTTC	CASSSRLVWDIQYF
NA	NA	TRBJ2-7	TRBV6-2/TRBV6-3	13	TGTGCCAGCAGTTACGTGGGGCGGTACGAGCAGTACTTC	CASSYVGRYEQYF
NA	few	TRBJ1-2	TRBV7-9	12	TGTGCCAGCAGCCACAGAAACTATGGCTACACCTTC	CASSHRNYGYTF
TRBD1	NA	TRBJ2-7	TRBV5-1	15	TGCGCCAGCAGCTTGGAGTGGACAGGGTCCAGCGAGCAGTACTTC	CASSLEWTGSSEQYF
NA	NA	TRBJ2-1	TRBV10-3	16	TGTGCCATCAGTGACACCCAAGGTGGAGGAGCCAATGAGCAGTTCTTC	CAISDTQGGGANEQFF
NA	NA	TRBJ2-1	TRBV6-2/TRBV6-3	14	TGTGCCAGCAGTATTACTAGTCAGAGCAATGAGCAGTTCTTC	CASSITSQSNEQFF
NA	few	TRBJ2-3	TRBV6-2/TRBV6-3	16	TGTGCCAGCAGTTACTCTCTTGCGGGGGCAGGTGATACGCAGTATTTT	CASSYSLAGAGDTQYF
NA	NA	TRBJ1-2	TRBV7-9	13	TGTGCCAGCAGCTTTGGCGGTGACTATGGCTACACCTTC	CASSFGGDYGYTF
TRBD2	NA	TRBJ2-3	TRBV5-1	16	TGCGCCAGCAGCTTGGAGGGACTAGCGGGGAAAGATACGCAGTATTTT	CASSLEGLAGKDTQYF
NA	NA	TRBJ1-6	TRBV7-6	14	TGTGCCAGCAGCCGTTTCGCCTATAATTCACCCCTCCACTTT	CASSRFAYNSPLHF
TRBD1	NA	TRBJ2-7	TRBV27	13	TGTGCCAGCAGCTTACAGGGGGACTACGAGCAGTACTTC	CASSLQGDYEQYF
NA	NA	TRBJ1-6	TRBV7-2	14	TGTGCCAGCAGCTTTTCCGCCCAGGGATCACCCCTCCACTTT	CASSFSAQGSPLHF
NA	once	TRBJ1-4	TRBV5-1	13	TGCGCCTCCCATCGACAGCCAAATGAAAAACTGTTTTTT	CASHRQPNEKLFF
TRBD1	NA	TRBJ1-5	TRBV28	14	TGTGCCAGCAGTCCCGGACAGGGCCATCAGCCCCAGCATTTT	CASSPGQGHQPQHF
TRBD2	once	TRBJ2-5	TRBV11-3	15	TGTGCCAGCAGCTTCGAAGCGGGGGTGCAAGAGACCCAGTACTTC	CASSFEAGVQETQYF
NA	NA	TRBJ1-2	TRBV7-8	14	TGTGCCAGCAGCCCCAGGGGCTCAGGGTATGGCTACACCTTC	CASSPRGSGYGYTF